The rows below give T cell receptor beta chains drawn from one sample of a study of blood T cell repertoires in COVID-19. Clones were read by immunoSEQ multiplex PCR, and TCRdb kept only the in-frame ones, dropping some. This table holds about 140,000 clones, around 86% found once. The sequencing sample was made of peripheral blood. These receptor sequences come from a man aged 45-60 years who had recovered from COVID-19. Both conserved end residues are part of each CDR3. Fields, in order: J gene, V gene, D gene, clone size, CDR3 DNA, CDR3 protein. D genes are given only for firm matches. The listing skips clone size in some rows; elsewhere it reads once, few, many or a size class.

J: TRBJ1-1
V: TRBV18
D: .
size: .
DNA: TGTGCCAGCTCAACAGACAGGAACACTGAAGCTTTCTTT
CDR3: CASSTDRNTEAFF

J: TRBJ2-1
V: TRBV4-3
D: TRBD2
size: .
DNA: TGCGCCAGCAGCCAAGATCAGGCGGGGGGGCCGTTCTTC
CDR3: CASSQDQAGGPFF

J: TRBJ1-2
V: TRBV30
D: TRBD1
size: .
DNA: TGTGCCTGGAGTCCACAGGGGGTGTGGTATGGCTACACCTTC
CDR3: CAWSPQGVWYGYTF

J: TRBJ1-2
V: TRBV29-1
D: .
size: .
DNA: TGCAGCGTCACTCGTCCGGGGGGGTTCTATGGCTACACCTTC
CDR3: CSVTRPGGFYGYTF

J: TRBJ2-7
V: TRBV18
D: TRBD1
size: .
DNA: TGTGCCAGCTCAACGACGGGACAGCCCTACGAGCAGTACTTC
CDR3: CASSTTGQPYEQYF

J: TRBJ2-7
V: TRBV7-2
D: .
size: .
DNA: TGTGCCAGCAGCTTAGTCGATCGGGGGGACAAGGACTTC
CDR3: CASSLVDRGDKDF

J: TRBJ1-4
V: TRBV5-1
D: .
size: .
DNA: TGCGCCAGCAGCTTGGCCCGGCAGGGTGCAACTAATGAAAAACTGTTTTTT
CDR3: CASSLARQGATNEKLFF

J: TRBJ2-7
V: TRBV5-6
D: TRBD1
size: .
DNA: TGTGCCAGCAGCTTGGGCAGGGGGCACTACGAGCAGTACTTC
CDR3: CASSLGRGHYEQYF

J: TRBJ2-2
V: TRBV3-1/TRBV3-2
D: TRBD1
size: .
DNA: TGTGCCAGCAGCCACGGACAGGGAAACACCGGGGAGCTGTTTTTT
CDR3: CASSHGQGNTGELFF

J: TRBJ1-2
V: TRBV28
D: .
size: .
DNA: TGTGCCAGCAGTTTCGGGAGCTATGGCTACACCTTC
CDR3: CASSFGSYGYTF

J: TRBJ1-3
V: TRBV13
D: .
size: .
DNA: TGTGCCAGCAGCTTTGCAGGGTCTGGAAACACCATATATTTT
CDR3: CASSFAGSGNTIYF

J: TRBJ2-2
V: TRBV10-1
D: .
size: .
DNA: TGCGCCAGCAGTGATAGGACAGCCCCCGGGGAGCTGTTTTTT
CDR3: CASSDRTAPGELFF

J: TRBJ1-6
V: TRBV19
D: TRBD1
size: .
DNA: TGTGCCAGTAGTGCCGAGACAGGGTTTAATTCACCCCTCCACTTT
CDR3: CASSAETGFNSPLHF

J: TRBJ2-7
V: TRBV7-2
D: TRBD1
size: .
DNA: TGTGCCAGCAGCTCTCGGACAGGGGTCTCCTACGAGCAGTACTTC
CDR3: CASSSRTGVSYEQYF

J: TRBJ1-4
V: TRBV9
D: .
size: .
DNA: TGTGCCAGCAGGAGGGGATCCGGGGGTGCAACTAATGAAAAACTGTTTTTT
CDR3: CASRRGSGGATNEKLFF

J: TRBJ1-1
V: TRBV6-5
D: TRBD1
size: .
DNA: TGTGCCAGCAACCCGACAGGGGGCTGGGTCACTGAAGCTTTCTTT
CDR3: CASNPTGGWVTEAFF

J: TRBJ1-2
V: TRBV19
D: TRBD1
size: .
DNA: TGTGCCAGTAGCCCTGGGACAGGGGGTTTACGCTATGGCTACACCTTC
CDR3: CASSPGTGGLRYGYTF

J: TRBJ2-7
V: TRBV9
D: TRBD2
size: few
DNA: TGTGCCAGCAGCATAGCGGGGTCCGGCAGTTACGAGCAGTACTTC
CDR3: CASSIAGSGSYEQYF

J: TRBJ1-2
V: TRBV2
D: TRBD1
size: .
DNA: TGTGCCAGTTCTTTTTCTGCCGGGACAGCTCTCTATGGCTACACCTTC
CDR3: CASSFSAGTALYGYTF

J: TRBJ2-3
V: TRBV7-2
D: TRBD2
size: .
DNA: TGTGCCAGCAGCTTGATTACTAGCGGGGGCGCCAGGGGAGATACGCAGTATTTT
CDR3: CASSLITSGGARGDTQYF

J: TRBJ1-2
V: TRBV4-3
D: .
size: .
DNA: TGCGCCAGCAGCCAAGAGGGGCGACATGGCTACACCTTC
CDR3: CASSQEGRHGYTF

J: TRBJ2-7
V: TRBV7-2
D: TRBD2
size: .
DNA: TGTGCCAGCAGCTTTTCCGGTAGCGGGGGGGCAAACGAGCAGTACTTC
CDR3: CASSFSGSGGANEQYF

J: TRBJ1-5
V: TRBV7-9
D: .
size: once
DNA: TGTGCCAGCAGCTTAGATCATAGCAATCAGCCCCAGCATTTT
CDR3: CASSLDHSNQPQHF

J: TRBJ1-1
V: TRBV14
D: .
size: .
DNA: TGTGCCAGCAGCACAATTGGACACGGGGGGGAAGCTTTCTTT
CDR3: CASSTIGHGGEAFF

J: TRBJ2-7
V: TRBV5-4
D: TRBD1
size: .
DNA: TGTGCCAGCAGCTTGGGACAGGGGTCTCGCGAGCAGTACTTC
CDR3: CASSLGQGSREQYF

J: TRBJ2-2
V: TRBV6-4
D: .
size: .
DNA: TGTGCCAGCACGACCTCTGCGGGGTCGAACACCGGGGAGCTGTTTTTT
CDR3: CASTTSAGSNTGELFF

J: TRBJ2-3
V: TRBV9
D: .
size: .
DNA: TGTGCCAGCAGCGAACAGGTAGACACAGATACGCAGTATTTT
CDR3: CASSEQVDTDTQYF

J: TRBJ1-6
V: TRBV4-3
D: .
size: .
DNA: TGCGCCAGCAGCCAAGATATTGGGGCCAACTTCCCCCTCCACTTT
CDR3: CASSQDIGANFPLHF

J: TRBJ1-5
V: TRBV4-1
D: .
size: .
DNA: TGCGCCAGCAGCCATGTTCCGGGGGACCAGCCCCAGCATTTT
CDR3: CASSHVPGDQPQHF

J: TRBJ2-7
V: TRBV6-2/TRBV6-3
D: .
size: .
DNA: TGTGCCAGCAGTTACAGCGGTCCTGGGTACGAGCAGTACTTC
CDR3: CASSYSGPGYEQYF

J: TRBJ1-1
V: TRBV4-1
D: TRBD1
size: .
DNA: TGCGCCAGCAGCCAAGGGGGGGACAGGGGGCGAGGAAACACTGAAGCTTTCTTT
CDR3: CASSQGGDRGRGNTEAFF

J: TRBJ1-4
V: TRBV2
D: .
size: .
DNA: TGTGCCAGCAGGTCAGGTGGGAGTGAAAAACTGTTTTTT
CDR3: CASRSGGSEKLFF

J: TRBJ1-1
V: TRBV7-3
D: TRBD1
size: .
DNA: TGTGCCAGCAGTCAACAGGGGGCTATGAACACTGAAGCTTTCTTT
CDR3: CASSQQGAMNTEAFF

J: TRBJ2-7
V: TRBV30
D: .
size: .
DNA: TGTGCCTGGAGTGGCAGTGCCTACGAGCAGTACTTC
CDR3: CAWSGSAYEQYF

J: TRBJ1-2
V: TRBV19
D: .
size: .
DNA: TGTGCCAGTAGTAGGGCAGGGCAAGACTATGGCTACACCTTC
CDR3: CASSRAGQDYGYTF

J: TRBJ1-1
V: TRBV5-4
D: .
size: few
DNA: TGTGCCAGCACTGACCCGGGGAGGAACACTGAAGCTTTCTTT
CDR3: CASTDPGRNTEAFF

J: TRBJ2-3
V: TRBV2
D: .
size: .
DNA: TGTGCCAGCAGTGAAGACTTACCCAGCACAGATACGCAGTATTTT
CDR3: CASSEDLPSTDTQYF

J: TRBJ1-3
V: TRBV18
D: .
size: .
DNA: TGTGCCAGCTCCGGCGACAGGTCAACTGGAAACACCATATATTTT
CDR3: CASSGDRSTGNTIYF

J: TRBJ1-5
V: TRBV12-3/TRBV12-4
D: .
size: .
DNA: TGTGCCAGCAGGATGACGGGAGATCAGCCCCAGCATTTT
CDR3: CASRMTGDQPQHF

J: TRBJ2-2
V: TRBV6-1
D: TRBD2
size: .
DNA: TGTGCCAGCAGTGAGCGGGGGGGCCTCCCCCCAAACACCGGGGAGCTGTTTTTT
CDR3: CASSERGGLPPNTGELFF

J: TRBJ2-7
V: TRBV4-3
D: TRBD1
size: .
DNA: TGCGCCAGCAGCCAAGATTCCGTAGGCTCGACAGGGATAGACGAGCAGTACTTC
CDR3: CASSQDSVGSTGIDEQYF

J: TRBJ1-1
V: TRBV18
D: .
size: once
DNA: TGTGCCAGCTCACCATCGGGGGTTGGCACTGAAGCTTTCTTT
CDR3: CASSPSGVGTEAFF